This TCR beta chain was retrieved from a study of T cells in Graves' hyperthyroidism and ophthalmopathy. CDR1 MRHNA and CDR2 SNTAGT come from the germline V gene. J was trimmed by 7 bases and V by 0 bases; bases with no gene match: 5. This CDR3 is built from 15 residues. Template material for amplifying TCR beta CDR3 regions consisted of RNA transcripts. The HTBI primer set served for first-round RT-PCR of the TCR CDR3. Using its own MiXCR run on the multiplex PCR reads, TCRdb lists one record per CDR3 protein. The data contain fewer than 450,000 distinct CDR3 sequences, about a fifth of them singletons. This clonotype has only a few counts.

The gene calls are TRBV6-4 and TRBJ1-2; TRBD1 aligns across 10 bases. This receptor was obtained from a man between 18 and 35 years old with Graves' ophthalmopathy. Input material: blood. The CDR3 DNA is TGTGCCAGCAGTGACTCGGGACAGGGGTATTCTGGCTACACCTTC. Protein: CASSDSGQGYSGYTF.